Here is one T cell receptor (beta chain) with its context. This sample was included in a study of blood T cell repertoires in COVID-19. Overall study context: The United States, Italy and Spain were the sources of the acute and convalescent COVID-19 samples.

Germline trimming cut 8 bases from V and 0 bases from J; bases unmatched to any gene: 9. This CDR3 region has 16 residues. CDR1 and CDR2 from the germline V gene are SQVTM and ANQGSEA. Per the original data handling: The authors estimated nucleated cell counts from reference gene primer amplification. The protocol was immunoSEQ multiplex PCR, while the TCRdb copy is restricted to in-frame clones and leaves out a portion. That table is the source of V, J and clone size, and D and trimming were worked out from the DNA. The sample gives approximately 480,000 clones, about 91% of which show up once; over 0.7% is in the top ten.

Sequenced input: peripheral blood. The clonotype originates from a man younger than 35 with COVID-19, enrolled during active disease. The chain links TRBV29-1 to TRBJ2-3, with 12 bases lining up with TRBD2. The CDR3 DNA reads as TGCAGCATACTAGCGGGAGGCACTTCTAGCACAGATACGCAGTATTTT. Translating it yields CSILAGGTSSTDTQYF.